This is a list of T cell receptor beta chains from one sample in a study of T cells after yellow fever vaccination. One entry per CDR3 protein results from TCRdb running MiXCR on the 5' RACE reads. The sample contains around 530,000 distinct CDR3 sequences, about a sixth of which appear only once. The sequences come from PBMCs, collected 5 days after the first yellow fever vaccination. The receptors here all came from a man aged 18 to 30 who received the YFV17D yellow fever vaccine. Each CDR3 is given with its conserved first and last residue. D genes are given only for firm matches. Where a row states a size, it is once, few, many or the class of an expanded clone; other rows omit it.

V gene: TRBV24-1; J gene: TRBJ2-1; D gene: TRBD2; clone size: few; CDR3 protein: CATSQTSGGYNEQFF; CDR3 DNA: TGTGCCACCAGTCAGACTAGCGGAGGCTACAATGAGCAGTTCTTC
V gene: TRBV28; J gene: TRBJ1-1; D gene: NA; clone size: NA; CDR3 protein: CASSTIAGRTNTEAFF; CDR3 DNA: TGTGCCAGCAGTACTATAGCCGGACGGACGAACACTGAAGCTTTCTTT
V gene: TRBV20-1; J gene: TRBJ1-2; D gene: NA; clone size: once; CDR3 protein: CSPSNREGGDYGYTF; CDR3 DNA: TGCAGTCCTAGTAACAGGGAGGGGGGGGACTATGGCTACACCTTC
V gene: TRBV12-3/TRBV12-4; J gene: TRBJ2-6; D gene: NA; clone size: NA; CDR3 protein: CASILGPSGANVLTF; CDR3 DNA: TGTGCCAGCATCTTAGGACCCTCTGGGGCCAACGTCCTGACTTTC
V gene: TRBV5-1; J gene: TRBJ2-1; D gene: NA; clone size: few; CDR3 protein: CASSLPLPTLNEQFF; CDR3 DNA: TGCGCCAGCAGCTTGCCTCTCCCTACCCTCAATGAGCAGTTCTTC
V gene: TRBV12-3/TRBV12-4; J gene: TRBJ2-4; D gene: NA; clone size: few; CDR3 protein: CASTQWGIAKNIQYF; CDR3 DNA: TGTGCCAGCACCCAGTGGGGAATAGCCAAAAACATTCAGTACTTC
V gene: TRBV18; J gene: TRBJ2-7; D gene: NA; clone size: NA; CDR3 protein: CASSLGGQHHEQYF; CDR3 DNA: TGTGCCAGCTCTTTGGGGGGACAGCACCACGAGCAGTACTTC
V gene: TRBV10-2; J gene: TRBJ2-5; D gene: NA; clone size: NA; CDR3 protein: CASSEGPQETQYF; CDR3 DNA: TGCGCCAGCAGTGAAGGACCCCAGGAGACCCAGTACTTC
V gene: TRBV4-2; J gene: TRBJ1-2; D gene: TRBD1; clone size: many; CDR3 protein: CASSQEGQGNYGYTF; CDR3 DNA: TGTGCCAGCAGCCAAGAGGGACAGGGGAACTATGGCTACACCTTC
V gene: TRBV7-2; J gene: TRBJ2-7; D gene: NA; clone size: NA; CDR3 protein: CASRSHPGPGYEQYF; CDR3 DNA: TGTGCCAGCAGATCCCACCCGGGCCCCGGATACGAGCAGTACTTC
V gene: TRBV30; J gene: TRBJ2-1; D gene: NA; clone size: NA; CDR3 protein: CAWSVYGRSEQFF; CDR3 DNA: TGTGCCTGGAGTGTATATGGCAGGTCCGAGCAGTTCTTC
V gene: TRBV7-2; J gene: TRBJ2-7; D gene: TRBD1; clone size: NA; CDR3 protein: CASSWTGFYEQYF; CDR3 DNA: TGTGCCAGCAGCTGGACAGGATTCTACGAGCAGTACTTC
V gene: TRBV5-6; J gene: TRBJ2-5; D gene: NA; clone size: many; CDR3 protein: CASSLFTETQYF; CDR3 DNA: TGTGCCAGCAGCTTGTTCACAGAGACCCAGTACTTC
V gene: TRBV2; J gene: TRBJ1-1; D gene: TRBD1; clone size: NA; CDR3 protein: CASSDEGADTEAFF; CDR3 DNA: TGTGCCAGCAGTGACGAGGGGGCGGACACTGAAGCTTTCTTT
V gene: TRBV7-9; J gene: TRBJ1-4; D gene: NA; clone size: few; CDR3 protein: CASSPPDALNEKLFF; CDR3 DNA: TGTGCCAGCAGTCCGCCGGACGCGCTTAATGAAAAACTGTTTTTT
V gene: TRBV27; J gene: TRBJ1-2; D gene: TRBD1; clone size: NA; CDR3 protein: CASSVGQGARGGYTF; CDR3 DNA: TGTGCCAGCAGTGTAGGACAGGGGGCACGAGGGGGCTACACCTTC
V gene: TRBV29-1; J gene: TRBJ1-1; D gene: NA; clone size: NA; CDR3 protein: CSVVRTTKFMNTEAFF; CDR3 DNA: TGCAGCGTTGTACGGACCACCAAGTTCATGAACACTGAAGCTTTCTTT
V gene: TRBV5-1; J gene: TRBJ2-3; D gene: NA; clone size: many; CDR3 protein: CASSLGQTTDTQYF; CDR3 DNA: TGCGCCAGCAGCTTGGGGCAGACCACAGATACGCAGTATTTT
V gene: TRBV20-1; J gene: TRBJ1-5; D gene: NA; clone size: NA; CDR3 protein: CSADATGMGHQPQHF; CDR3 DNA: TGCAGTGCCGATGCAACAGGGATGGGGCATCAGCCCCAGCATTTT
V gene: TRBV12-3/TRBV12-4; J gene: TRBJ2-7; D gene: NA; clone size: NA; CDR3 protein: CASSLRAGLYEQYF; CDR3 DNA: TGTGCCAGCAGTTTACGCGCAGGCCTCTACGAGCAGTACTTC
V gene: TRBV6-2/TRBV6-3; J gene: TRBJ1-5; D gene: TRBD1; clone size: NA; CDR3 protein: CASRTNRGYNQPQHF; CDR3 DNA: TGTGCCAGCAGAACAAACAGGGGCTACAATCAGCCCCAGCATTTT
V gene: TRBV29-1; J gene: TRBJ1-1; D gene: NA; clone size: few; CDR3 protein: CSALTRNTEAFF; CDR3 DNA: TGCAGCGCTTTGACACGGAACACTGAAGCTTTCTTT
V gene: TRBV9; J gene: TRBJ2-4; D gene: TRBD2; clone size: NA; CDR3 protein: CASSPRHGSGAGWENIQYF; CDR3 DNA: TGTGCCAGCAGCCCCCGCCATGGTAGCGGGGCTGGCTGGGAAAACATTCAGTACTTC
V gene: TRBV4-2; J gene: TRBJ1-3; D gene: NA; clone size: few; CDR3 protein: CASRLIDTIYF; CDR3 DNA: TGTGCCAGCAGGCTAATTGACACCATATATTTT
V gene: TRBV4-1; J gene: TRBJ2-1; D gene: NA; clone size: many; CDR3 protein: CASSRPGDSYNEQFF; CDR3 DNA: TGCGCCAGCAGCCGCCCAGGGGACTCCTACAATGAGCAGTTCTTC
V gene: TRBV12-1; J gene: TRBJ1-1; D gene: NA; clone size: NA; CDR3 protein: CASSYPTGGENTEAFF; CDR3 DNA: TGTGCCAGCAGCTATCCGACAGGGGGGGAAAACACTGAAGCTTTCTTT
V gene: TRBV11-2; J gene: TRBJ2-1; D gene: NA; clone size: NA; CDR3 protein: CASSSTIYTKNRNEQFF; CDR3 DNA: TGTGCCAGCAGCTCTACCATTTATACCAAGAATAGGAATGAGCAGTTCTTC
V gene: TRBV11-2; J gene: TRBJ2-3; D gene: NA; clone size: many; CDR3 protein: CASSLDRVISADTQYF; CDR3 DNA: TGTGCCAGCAGCTTAGACAGGGTAATCAGCGCAGATACGCAGTATTTT
V gene: TRBV29-1; J gene: TRBJ1-2; D gene: TRBD1; clone size: NA; CDR3 protein: CSVEFRGRGASYGYTF; CDR3 DNA: TGCAGCGTTGAATTCAGGGGGCGCGGTGCCTCCTATGGCTACACCTTC
V gene: TRBV7-2; J gene: TRBJ2-1; D gene: NA; clone size: few; CDR3 protein: CASSLEGGIEQFF; CDR3 DNA: TGTGCCAGCAGCTTAGAGGGGGGCATTGAGCAGTTCTTC
V gene: TRBV4-3; J gene: TRBJ2-6; D gene: NA; clone size: NA; CDR3 protein: CASSQDSPGTYSSGANVLTF; CDR3 DNA: TGCGCCAGCAGCCAAGATTCGCCAGGGACCTATAGCTCTGGGGCCAACGTCCTGACTTTC
V gene: TRBV3-1; J gene: TRBJ1-4; D gene: NA; clone size: few; CDR3 protein: CASSPPRDEKLFF; CDR3 DNA: TGTGCCAGCAGCCCTCCCCGGGATGAAAAACTGTTTTTT
V gene: TRBV7-2; J gene: TRBJ1-6; D gene: NA; clone size: few; CDR3 protein: CASSQTQNRESSPLHF; CDR3 DNA: TGTGCCAGCAGCCAGACCCAAAACAGGGAGTCTTCACCCCTCCACTTT
V gene: TRBV4-2; J gene: TRBJ2-5; D gene: TRBD2; clone size: few; CDR3 protein: CASSLGTSGVGETQYF; CDR3 DNA: TGTGCCAGCAGCCTGGGGACTAGCGGGGTGGGCGAGACCCAGTACTTC
V gene: TRBV9; J gene: TRBJ1-2; D gene: NA; clone size: few; CDR3 protein: CASSVASPAGADYGYTF; CDR3 DNA: TGTGCCAGCAGCGTAGCTTCCCCAGCGGGGGCCGACTATGGCTACACCTTC
V gene: TRBV16; J gene: TRBJ2-1; D gene: TRBD2; clone size: once; CDR3 protein: CASSQGGGPAPEGTEQFF; CDR3 DNA: TGTGCCAGCAGCCAAGGGGGGGGTCCGGCCCCTGAGGGGACTGAGCAGTTCTTC
V gene: TRBV20-1; J gene: TRBJ1-1; D gene: NA; clone size: NA; CDR3 protein: CSARVSGQEAFF; CDR3 DNA: TGCAGTGCTAGAGTATCTGGGCAGGAAGCTTTCTTT
V gene: TRBV5-1; J gene: TRBJ2-5; D gene: NA; clone size: few; CDR3 protein: CASSFKLGETQYF; CDR3 DNA: TGCGCCAGCAGCTTTAAGCTCGGGGAGACCCAGTACTTC
V gene: TRBV4-2; J gene: TRBJ2-1; D gene: NA; clone size: many; CDR3 protein: CASSQRADEQFF; CDR3 DNA: TGTGCCAGCAGCCAACGCGCCGATGAGCAGTTCTTC
V gene: TRBV20-1; J gene: TRBJ1-2; D gene: TRBD1; clone size: few; CDR3 protein: CSAPTGVGGYTF; CDR3 DNA: TGCAGTGCACCGACAGGGGTCGGTGGCTACACCTTC
V gene: TRBV6-2/TRBV6-3; J gene: TRBJ2-5; D gene: NA; clone size: few; CDR3 protein: CASTPTRGGAQETQYF; CDR3 DNA: TGTGCCAGCACTCCAACGAGAGGGGGGGCCCAAGAGACCCAGTACTTC